The 32 T cell receptor beta chains in this list originate from one sample, sequenced in a study of a mutant IDH1 vaccine in newly diagnosed glioma. Which antigens these TCRs recognize remains unknown. The time point here: week 23, last vaccination. One vaccine dose held 300 ug of mutant IDH1 20-mer peptide and came with topical imiquimod. Measured with immunoSEQ multiplex PCR; TCRdb has only the in-frame clones, and not every one. The sample has 50,000 to 70,000 clones; around 80% are singletons. The material sequenced was PBMCs, taken from a glioma patient whose treatment included an IDH1 peptide vaccine. These receptors originate from a woman between 40 and 55 years old with glioma. Some clones in this sample may be carry-over from other donors' samples.

V usage is TRBV7-8 and J usage is TRBJ2-5; possibly TRBD1 for D (5 bases). Germline CDR1 and CDR2: SGHVS and FQNEAQ. The CDR3 runs 16 residues. Trimming took 4 bases from V and 1 from J, leaving 16 bases between them. CDR3 bases: TGTGCCAGCAGCTCGCCACAGGAGACTGGCCAAGAGACCCAGTACTTC. Its protein is CASSSPQETGQETQYF.

This chain joins TRBV21-1 and TRBJ2-7; the table assigns TRBD2, which was not confirmed against the DNA. TRBV21-1 is a pseudogene segment. The CDR3 is 14 amino acids. The CDR3 here is CASSLPTGGYEQYF. DNA of the CDR3: TGTGCCAGCAGCCTCCCGACCGGCGGCTACGAGCAGTACTTC.

Concerning this clone: At one of its ends the junction is not consistent with the germline gene, which may arise from a read error. The chain uses TRBV7-7 and TRBJ1-4, with D possibly matching TRBD1 (6 bases). Germline lookup yields CDR1 SSHAT and CDR2 FNYEAQ (reference sequence). This CDR3 is built from 15 residues. CDR3 DNA sequence: TGTGCTAGCAGCTTAGGACGGCAAACAGGGGAAAAACTGTTTTTT. Its protein product is CASSLGRQTGEKLFF.

This chain uses TRBV11-3 with TRBJ2-7; D is undetermined. The CDR3 length is 14 residues. Trimming took 1 base from V and 0 from J, leaving 7 bases between them. CDR1 SGHNT and CDR2 YENEEA come from the germline V gene. The CDR3 sequence: CASSLGGDSYEQYF. CDR3 in DNA: TGTGCCAGCAGCTTAGGTGGGGACTCCTACGAGCAGTACTTC.

The chain joins TRBV5-5 to TRBJ1-1; D not resolved. CDR1 SGHKS and CDR2 YYEKEE come from the germline V gene (reference sequence). This CDR3 comprises 15 residues. Trimming cost V 3 bases and J 5 bases, with 17 bases left between them. The CDR3 here is CASSSLLARATEAFF. In DNA form, the CDR3 reads TGTGCCAGCAGCTCTCTCCTGGCAAGGGCGACTGAAGCTTTCTTT.

The chain couples TRBV19 to TRBJ2-7; 7 bases match TRBD1. Looked up from germline, CDR1 is LNHDA and CDR2 is SQIVND (reference sequence). After removal of 7 bases from V and 0 bases from J, the junction contained 9 bases not matched to a gene. The CDR3 covers 15 residues. CDR3 bases: TGTGCCAGTACTTTTCAAGGGGGCGCCTCCTACGAGCAGTACTTC. It is translated as CASTFQGGASYEQYF.

The chain has TRBV29-1 and TRBJ2-5, with 11 bases aligning to TRBD2. From germline, CDR1 is SQVTM and CDR2 ANQGSEA. Trimming took 2 bases from V and 5 from J; bases not matched to a gene: 10. The CDR3 spans 16 residues. The CDR3 here is CSVEPQTSGGWETQYF. DNA of the CDR3: TGCAGCGTTGAACCTCAAACTAGCGGGGGTTGGGAGACCCAGTACTTC.

The rearrangement joins TRBV11-2 to TRBJ2-7; D is possibly TRBD1 or TRBD2 (6 bases each). CDR3 length: 14 amino acids. Germline CDR1 and CDR2: SGHAT and FQNNGV. The V end lost 3 bases, the J end lost 2 bases, and 11 bases lay between the germline ends. The DNA for the CDR3 is TGTGCCAGCAGCTTTGGGGGGCCTACCTACGAGCAGTACTTC. Encoded protein: CASSFGGPTYEQYF. The variable domain in full, with the rest retrieved from reference TRBV11-2 and TRBJ2-7, is EAGVAQSPRYKIIEKRQSVAFWCNPISGHATLYWYQQILGQGPKLLIQFQNNGVVDDSQLPKDRFSAERLKGVDSTLKIQPAKLEDSAVYLCASSFGGPTYEQYFGPGTRLTVT.

V gene TRBV6-5 combines with J gene TRBJ1-5; unclear D gene. Germline CDR1 is MNHEY and CDR2 is SVGAGI. The ends were cut back, 5 bases at V and 7 bases at J, with 12 bases in the middle. This CDR3 has 13 residues. The CDR3 loop reads CASSVGFEQPQHF. The CDR3 region has the DNA TGTGCCAGCAGTGTGGGATTTGAACAGCCCCAGCATTTT.

The gene calls are TRBV5-4 and TRBJ2-2; tentative D call: TRBD2 (6 bases). Germline loops: CDR1 SGHNT, CDR2 YYREEE (reference sequence). Trimming took 0 bases from V and 3 from J, leaving 9 bases between them. The CDR3 runs to 15 residues. CDR3 DNA sequence: TGTGCCAGCAGCTTGGCGGGGGTGGACACCGGGGAGCTGTTTTTT. The encoded protein is CASSLAGVDTGELFF. Based on the CDR3 plus reference TRBV5-4 and TRBJ2-2, the full variable domain is ETGVTQSPTHLIKTRGQQVTLRCSSQSGHNTVSWYQQALGQGPQFIFQYYREEENGRGNFPPRFSGLQFPNYSSELNVNALELDDSALYLCASSLAGVDTGELFFGEGSRLTVL.

This clone was recorded once. V and J are TRBV12-5 and TRBJ2-7; D is possibly TRBD1 (6 bases). The CDR3 contains 16 residues. With 1 base removed from V and 4 bases from J, the gap between germline ends came to 17 bases. CDR1 is LGHNT and CDR2 is FRNRAP in the germline V gene. The CDR3 loop reads CASGLGSSGTPYEQYF. CDR3 bases: TGTGCTAGTGGTTTGGGATCCTCCGGGACACCATACGAGCAGTACTTC. Using reference TRBV12-5 and TRBJ2-7 for the parts outside the CDR3, the full variable domain is DARVTQTPRHKVTEMGQEVTMRCQPILGHNTVFWYRQTMMQGLELLAYFRNRAPLDDSGMPKDRFSAEMPDATLATLKIQPSEPRDSAVYFCASGLGSSGTPYEQYFGPGTRLTVT.

This rearrangement joins TRBV30 to TRBJ2-3; TRBD2 matches 7 bases. This CDR3 region has 15 residues. CDR1 is GTSNPN and CDR2 is SVGIG in the germline V gene (reference sequence). The V segment lost 0 bases and the J segment 4 bases; nucleotides outside the gene matches: 7. CDR3 amino acids: CAWSVRGLMADTQYF. As DNA, the CDR3 is TGTGCCTGGAGTGTACGGGGACTAATGGCAGATACGCAGTATTTT. The full variable domain, in which reference TRBV30 and TRBJ2-3 provide the parts outside the CDR3, is SQTIHQWPATLVQPVGSPLSLECTVEGTSNPNLYWYRQAAGRGLQLLFYSVGIGQISSEVPQNLSASRPQDRQFILSSKKLLLSDSGFYLCAWSVRGLMADTQYFGPGTRLTVL.

CDR3 sequence reads: CASNGWDRYEQYF. CDR3 DNA: TGTGCCAGTAATGGATGGGACAGGTACGAGCAGTACTTC. This sequence joins TRBV19 and TRBJ2-7; 8 bases map to TRBD1. J lost 4 bases, V lost 7 bases, and 6 bases had no gene match. The CDR3 is 13 amino acids. Germline V gene data show CDR1 as LNHDA and CDR2 as SQIVND (reference sequence).

The gene calls are TRBV21-1 and TRBJ2-7. TRBV21-1 is marked as a pseudogene. The CDR3 covers 16 residues. The CDR3 sequence is CASSQDGGPGSYEQYF. The CDR3 bases are TGTGCCAGCAGCCAAGATGGGGGGCCGGGATCCTACGAGCAGTACTTC.

The chain uses TRBV9 and TRBJ1-1; TRBD1 matches 8 bases. The ends lost 3 bases at V and 0 bases at J; junction bases unmatched: 10. The CDR3 totals 17 residues. Germline CDR1 is SGDLS and CDR2 is YYNGEE. The chain's CDR3 is CASSAGFGTGMNTEAFF. In DNA, the CDR3 is TGTGCCAGCAGCGCCGGCTTCGGGACAGGTATGAACACTGAAGCTTTCTTT.

V and J are TRBV6-1 and TRBJ1-1; D not certain. V lost 6 bases and J 4 bases, leaving 6 bases between the germline ends. This CDR3 region has 11 residues. From germline, CDR1 is MNHNS and CDR2 SASEGT. DNA of the CDR3: TGTGCCAGCAGAACCTTCACTGAAGCTTTCTTT. This translates into CASRTFTEAFF.

The V and J genes are TRBV29-1 and TRBJ2-5; D remains ambiguous. The germline CDR1 and CDR2 sequences are SQVTM and ANQGSEA. The CDR3 has 12 amino acids. Trimming took 5 bases from V and 1 from J, leaving 8 bases between them. DNA of the CDR3: TGCAGCGTTTATGACTCCCAAGAGACCCAGTACTTC. It encodes CSVYDSQETQYF.

The V and J genes are TRBV7-2 and TRBJ2-5, with TRBD2 matching 9 bases. Germline loops: CDR1 SGHTA, CDR2 FQGNSA. The junction had 6 bases not matched to a gene; V was cut back by 5 bases and J by 5 bases. This CDR3 is built from 14 residues. In DNA form, the CDR3 reads TGTGCCAGCAGCCCAAGCGGGGGGCCTGAGACCCAGTACTTC. Protein sequence: CASSPSGGPETQYF.

The rearrangement links TRBV19 to TRBJ1-5; no definite D call. In germline, CDR1 is LNHDA, CDR2 SQIVND (reference sequence). This CDR3 spans 14 amino acids. The V end lost 11 bases, the J end lost 1 base, and 15 bases lay between the germline ends. The CDR3 is CASRLFQSNQPQHF. Here the CDR3 DNA reads TGTGCCTCCAGGCTTTTTCAGAGCAATCAGCCCCAGCATTTT.

The chain combines TRBV7-9 with TRBJ2-3; D is possibly TRBD1 or TRBD2 (6 bases each). This CDR3 comprises 12 residues. Trimming took off 6 bases at V and 6 bases at J, with 10 bases between the two ends. Germline V gene sequence: CDR1 SEHNR, CDR2 FQNEAQ (reference sequence). CDR3 nucleotides: TGTGCCAGCAGTAGGGGGGCGGATACGCAGTATTTT. Its protein product is CASSRGADTQYF.

The chain uses TRBV5-4 and TRBJ1-2; 8 bases agree with TRBD1. Germline V gene sequence: CDR1 SGHNT, CDR2 YYREEE (reference sequence). Trimming took 0 bases from V and 7 from J; bases not matched to a gene: 5. The CDR3 contains 14 residues. CDR3 residues: CASSLDRGVGGYTF. The CDR3 coding sequence is TGTGCCAGCAGCTTGGACAGGGGGGTGGGTGGCTACACCTTC.

The rearrangement uses TRBV5-4 and TRBJ1-6; possibly TRBD1 for D (5 bases). Trimming removed 4 bases at V and 2 bases at J, with 16 bases between. Germline V gene lookup returns CDR1 SGHNT and CDR2 YYREEE (reference sequence). The length of the CDR3 is 17 residues. The CDR3, as DNA: TGTGCCAGCAGCGGGGACCCCACCGGAGCCTATAATTCACCCCTCCACTTT. This codes for CASSGDPTGAYNSPLHF.

The chain links TRBV4-3 to TRBJ2-7; perhaps TRBD2 as D (6 bases). The CDR3 has 17 amino acids. Trimming removed 6 bases at V and 7 bases at J, with 28 bases between. Looked up from germline, CDR1 is LGHNA and CDR2 is YSLEER. CDR3 in amino acids: CASRGRQGPPLSEEQYF. In nucleotides, the CDR3 is TGCGCCAGCAGGGGGAGGCAGGGCCCTCCTCTATCAGAAGAGCAGTACTTC.

This chain uses TRBV13 with TRBJ1-2; the D is unclear. The CDR3 covers 15 residues. CDR1 and CDR2 from the germline V gene are PRHDT and FYEKMQ (reference sequence). The V and J ends lost 5 bases and 2 bases respectively, with 15 bases between them. The CDR3 region is CASSPKFGKNYGYTF. The CDR3 DNA follows: TGTGCCAGCAGCCCCAAATTTGGTAAAAACTATGGCTACACCTTC.

This chain uses TRBV4-3 with TRBJ2-1, with a weak D call TRBD1 (5 bases). There are 15 residues in the CDR3. The V end was cut by 4 bases, the J end by 4 bases, with 14 bases between. Germline V gene data show CDR1 as LGHNA and CDR2 as YSLEER. The CDR3 protein is CASSPGAGRYNEQFF. The CDR3 DNA follows: TGCGCCAGCAGCCCTGGGGCAGGACGATACAATGAGCAGTTCTTC.

The genes are TRBV4-3 and TRBJ2-7, with 10 bases matching TRBD2. CDR1 LGHNA and CDR2 YSLEER come from the germline V gene. CDR3 length: 18 residues. V lost 1 base and J lost 6; bases outside the gene matches: 15. CDR3 residues: CASSQGLASGGLLGEQYF. In nucleotides, the CDR3 is TGCGCCAGCAGCCAAGGGTTGGCTAGCGGGGGCTTATTAGGCGAGCAGTACTTC.

This rearrangement joins TRBV7-9 to TRBJ1-2; D is ambiguous. Germline assignment: CDR1 SEHNR and CDR2 FQNEAQ (reference sequence). The CDR3 is 16 amino acids. Trimming took off 5 bases at V and 4 bases at J, with 20 bases between the two ends. CDR3 bases: TGTGCCAGCAGCCCCAATCTTCGGGCCCCACCCTATGGCTACACCTTC. It codes for CASSPNLRAPPYGYTF.

V gene TRBV19 combines with J gene TRBJ1-1; 7 bases are a match to TRBD1. The J segment lost 0 bases and the V segment lost 5 bases, leaving 3 bases of the junction unmatched. The length of the CDR3 is 14 residues. In germline, CDR1 is LNHDA, CDR2 SQIVND (reference sequence). The chain's CDR3 is CASSGGQMNTEAFF. DNA for the CDR3: TGTGCCAGTAGTGGGGGACAGATGAACACTGAAGCTTTCTTT.

The V gene is TRBV4-1, the J gene TRBJ1-4; D is undetermined. This CDR3 contains 16 residues. From germline, CDR1 is MGHRA and CDR2 YSYEKL. V lost 7 bases and J 0 bases, leaving 15 bases between the germline ends. The CDR3 DNA sequence: TGCGCCAGCAACCCCGGCCGTGTTGCAACTAATGAAAAACTGTTTTTT. Amino acid sequence: CASNPGRVATNEKLFF.

This chain links TRBV10-2 with TRBJ2-7, with 8 bases matching TRBD1. This CDR3 contains 14 residues. V dropped 6 bases and J dropped 4; count of bases not matched to a gene: 8. Germline CDR1 WSHSY, CDR2 SAAADI. CDR3 residues: CASRAGQGVYEQYF. The CDR3 DNA sequence: TGCGCCAGCAGGGCAGGACAGGGTGTTTACGAGCAGTACTTC.

The chain is built from TRBV19 and TRBJ2-2, with D possibly TRBD2 on 7 matching bases. This CDR3 is built from 15 residues. V was pared by 6 bases and J by 4 bases, with 15 bases between. Germline-derived CDR1 and CDR2 are LNHDA and SQIVND (reference sequence). For the CDR3, the DNA is TGTGCCAGTAGCTCTACAGGGAGGGTCACCGGGGAGCTGTTTTTT. Translated: CASSSTGRVTGELFF.

J is TRBJ2-5 and V is TRBV5-1, with 7 bases lining up with TRBD1. Trimming at V came to 3 bases and at J to 9 bases, leaving 20 bases not matched to a gene. CDR1 and CDR2 from the germline V gene are SGHRS and YFSETQ. The CDR3 is made up of 17 amino acids. The CDR3 DNA follows: TGCGCCAGCAGCTGGGACAGCAGATCAGAGTCCCGAGCGGCCCAGTACTTC. As protein: CASSWDSRSESRAAQYF.